This T cell receptor beta chain stems from a study of T cells in Graves' hyperthyroidism and ophthalmopathy. Researchers amplified the TCR beta CDR3 regions from RNA transcripts. With the HTBI primer set, the TCR CDR3 went through a first round of RT-PCR. TCRdb reanalysed the multiplex PCR reads using MiXCR and keeps one entry per CDR3 protein. Of about 400,000 distinct CDR3 sequences in the sample, around 15% were seen once. This clonotype was observed at least ten times. The sample comprised blood. This sequence was found in a man in his fifties with Graves' ophthalmopathy.

CDR3 amino acids: CASSPGRQNEKLFF. In DNA form, the CDR3 reads TGTGCCAGCAGCCCGGGACGACAGAATGAAAAACTGTTTTTT. The V and J genes are TRBV11-2 and TRBJ1-4; possible D gene TRBD1, 5 bases. V gave up 5 bases and J gave up 5 bases, with 12 bases separating them. This CDR3 has 14 residues. CDR1 is SGHAT, CDR2 FQNNGV, per germline.